The 27 T cell receptor beta chains reported below all come from one sample, sequenced in a study of a mutant IDH1 vaccine in newly diagnosed glioma. These receptors lack a known antigen. Time point defined: week 47, end of study. The content of each vaccine dose was 300 ug of mutant IDH1 20-mer peptide, and topical imiquimod accompanied it. The protocol was immunoSEQ multiplex PCR, while the TCRdb copy is restricted to in-frame clones and leaves out a portion. Of 30,000 to 35,000 clones detected, approximately 90% appear once; the ten largest clones hold 2.2%. The specimen comprised PBMCs, sampled from a glioma patient whose treatment included an IDH1 peptide vaccine. The receptors stem from a man aged 35-49 years with glioma.

The chain combines TRBV19 with TRBJ2-1; weak D call: TRBD2 (6 bases). The CDR3 is made up of 15 amino acids. V was clipped by 6 bases and J by 3 bases, with 15 bases between them. Germline values: CDR1 LNHDA, CDR2 SQIVND (reference sequence). CDR3 sequence reads: CASSWGLSSYNEQFF. The CDR3 region has the DNA TGTGCCAGTAGCTGGGGACTTAGCAGCTACAATGAGCAGTTCTTC. Full variable domain (rest looked up from reference TRBV19 and TRBJ2-1): DGGITQSPKYLFRKEGQNVTLSCEQNLNHDAMYWYRQDPGQGLRLIYYSQIVNDFQKGDIAEGYSVSREKKESFPLTVTSAQKNPTAFYLCASSWGLSSYNEQFFGPGTRLTVL.

The J gene is TRBJ1-3, the V gene TRBV11-1; tentative D call: TRBD1 (5 bases). The CDR3 length is 16 residues. V was cut by 5 bases and J by 0 bases, with 14 bases left in between. Germline V gene sequence: CDR1 SGHAT, CDR2 FQDESV (reference sequence). The CDR3, as DNA: TGTGCCAGCAGCGACAGACAGTTCCTCTCTGGAAACACCATATATTTT. It codes for CASSDRQFLSGNTIYF.

The chain links TRBV7-2 to TRBJ2-3; 10 bases map to TRBD2. V shed 6 bases and J 3 bases; nucleotides not matched to a gene: 3. The CDR3 spans 14 residues. Germline V gene data show CDR1 as SGHTA and CDR2 as FQGNSA. CDR3 nucleotides: TGTGCCAGCAGGCGACTAGCGGGTACAGATACGCAGTATTTT. Amino acid sequence: CASRRLAGTDTQYF. The full variable domain, rest sourced from reference TRBV7-2 and TRBJ2-3, is GAGVSQSPSNKVTEKGKDVELRCDPISGHTALYWYRQSLGQGLEFLIYFQGNSAPDKSGLPSDRFSAERTGGSVSTLTIQRTQQEDSAVYLCASRRLAGTDTQYFGPGTRLTVL.

The rearrangement links TRBV18 to TRBJ1-2, with 10 bases that match TRBD1. V was clipped by 2 bases and J by 2 bases; unmatched bases: 8. In germline, CDR1 is KGHSH, CDR2 LQKENI. This CDR3 comprises 17 residues. The CDR3 DNA sequence: TGTGCCAGCTCACCATACGCCGGGACAGGGGCCAACTATGGCTACACCTTC. Translating it yields CASSPYAGTGANYGYTF.

The chain links TRBV6-5 to TRBJ2-7; the D gene could be TRBD1 or TRBD2 (6 bases each). With 6 bases removed from V and 8 bases from J, the gap between germline ends came to 17 bases. In germline, CDR1 is MNHEY, CDR2 SVGAGI. CDR3 length equals 13 residues. The CDR3, as DNA: TGTGCCAGCAGGTACGCCTCCGGGGGCCAGCAGTACTTC. Amino acids: CASRYASGGQQYF.

This chain uses TRBV5-1 with TRBJ1-4, with D unresolved. V was cut by 0 bases and J by 4 bases, with 16 bases left in between. CDR3 length equals 17 residues. Per the germline V gene, CDR1 is SGHRS and CDR2 is YFSETQ. The CDR3: CASSLGVRAGGNEKLFF. The CDR3 DNA reads as TGCGCCAGCAGCTTGGGCGTTCGGGCAGGCGGTAATGAAAAACTGTTTTTT.

The chain employs TRBV7-2 and TRBJ2-3; TRBD1 or TRBD2 may be the D gene (5 bases each). V was clipped by 5 bases and J by 2 bases, with 26 bases between them. Germline-derived CDR1 and CDR2 are SGHTA and FQGNSA. CDR3 size: 19 residues. The CDR3 nucleotides are TGTGCCAGCAGCGGTACCGGGACCCTACAGTTTCCCCACACAGATACGCAGTATTTT. It yields the protein CASSGTGTLQFPHTDTQYF.

This chain connects TRBV14 to TRBJ1-3, with D possibly TRBD1 on 5 matching bases. Germline V gene sequence: CDR1 SGHDN, CDR2 FVKESK. V gave up 1 base and J gave up 0 bases, with 7 bases separating them. CDR3 length: 15 residues. CDR3 nucleotide sequence: TGTGCCAGCAGCCAAGTGGGGGTCTCTGGAAACACCATATATTTT. Amino acids: CASSQVGVSGNTIYF.

This clone was detected only a few times. The chain links TRBV2 to TRBJ1-5, with no clear D. Looked up from germline, CDR1 is SNHLY and CDR2 is FYNNEI. Trimming left V 5 bases short and J 4 bases short, with 12 bases between. The CDR3 consists of 14 residues. The CDR3 sequence is CASSPLMGNQPQHF. CDR3 bases: TGTGCCAGCAGTCCCCTAATGGGGAATCAGCCCCAGCATTTT.

V and J are TRBV6-5 and TRBJ2-3, with D unclear. The CDR3 is 15 residues long. The germline gives CDR1 MNHEY, CDR2 SVGAGI. V was cut by 0 bases and J by 4 bases, with 11 bases left in between. Written as DNA, the CDR3 is TGTGCCAGCAGTTACTCGCTGTTAGAGGCAGATACGCAGTATTTT. Amino acids: CASSYSLLEADTQYF.

The gene calls are TRBV2 and TRBJ2-3, with a tentative D call TRBD2 (5 bases). Trimming shortened V by 6 bases and J by 4 bases, and 14 bases separated the two germline ends. CDR3 length: 14 residues. From germline, CDR1 is SNHLY and CDR2 FYNNEI. The CDR3 protein is CASSREGSPDTQYF. As DNA, the CDR3 is TGTGCCAGCAGCAGAGAGGGCAGCCCAGATACGCAGTATTTT.

This chain connects TRBV6-1 to TRBJ2-7; TRBD1 aligns across 8 bases. From germline, CDR1 is MNHNS and CDR2 SASEGT. The V gene end was trimmed by 6 bases and the J gene end by 0 bases; junction bases not matched to a gene: 7. The CDR3 is 15 residues long. The CDR3 DNA sequence: TGTGCCAGCAGCTCACAGGGGGATAGCTCCTACGAGCAGTACGTC. Translated: CASSSQGDSSYEQYV.

V usage is TRBV6-5 and J usage is TRBJ2-7; TRBD2 matches at 13 bases. With V trimmed by 5 bases and J by 12 bases, 10 bases remained unmatched. Germline V lookup: CDR1 MNHEY, CDR2 SVGAGI. The CDR3 spans 14 residues. CDR3 coding DNA: TGTGCCAGCAGTCTTCGGACTAGCGGGAGTTTTCGGTACTTC. Its translation is CASSLRTSGSFRYF.

The gene calls are TRBV19 and TRBJ1-3; 9 bases match TRBD1. The V and J ends lost 6 bases and 2 bases, in that order; junction bases with no gene match: 5. Germline CDR1 LNHDA, CDR2 SQIVND (reference sequence). This CDR3 contains 15 residues. CDR3 bases: TGTGCCAGTAGCCGGACAGGGGCAGCTGGAAACACCATATATTTT. It yields the protein CASSRTGAAGNTIYF.

The V call is TRBV4-2, the J call TRBJ2-7; the match to TRBD1 covers 11 bases. The CDR3 extends over 16 amino acids. The ends lost 3 bases at V and 3 bases at J; junction bases unmatched: 7. CDR1 and CDR2 from the germline V gene are LGHNA and YNFKEQ. The CDR3 reads CASSQERTGGFYEQYF. The CDR3 nucleotides are TGTGCCAGCAGCCAGGAAAGGACAGGGGGCTTCTACGAGCAGTACTTC.

This chain joins TRBV5-6 and TRBJ1-5; TRBD1 might be the D (5 bases). From germline, CDR1 is SGHDT and CDR2 YYEEEE. The CDR3 loop spans 18 amino acids. V was pared by 1 base and J by 5 bases, with 22 bases between. CDR3 protein: CASSLRVQEPKKDQPQHF. Here the CDR3 DNA reads TGTGCCAGCAGCTTGAGAGTACAGGAACCAAAAAAGGATCAGCCCCAGCATTTT.

The chain couples TRBV5-1 to TRBJ1-1, with TRBD1 as a possible D gene (5 bases). This CDR3 has 17 residues. Germline CDR1 is SGHRS and CDR2 is YFSETQ. Trimming stripped 4 bases from V and 2 bases from J, with 21 bases between. CDR3 in amino acids: CASSPTGGRVPNTEAFF. Here the CDR3 DNA reads TGCGCCAGCAGCCCTACCGGGGGGAGGGTACCTAACACTGAAGCTTTCTTT.

This clone was picked up a small number of times. The chain combines TRBV4-1 with TRBJ2-3; D is ambiguous. This CDR3 contains 14 residues. The V end lost 9 bases, the J end lost 0 bases, and 13 bases lay between the germline ends. In germline, CDR1 is MGHRA, CDR2 YSYEKL. CDR3 sequence: CASADTPSTDTQYF. The CDR3 coding sequence is TGCGCCAGTGCGGATACCCCTAGCACAGATACGCAGTATTTT.

The chain recombines TRBV7-9 with TRBJ2-1; possibly TRBD2 for D (5 bases). CDR3 length equals 15 residues. The ends were cut back, 5 bases at V and 8 bases at J, with 19 bases in the middle. Germline CDR1 and CDR2: SEHNR and FQNEAQ (reference sequence). The CDR3, as DNA: TGTGCCAGCAGCCTCTTGTCCCGACCCGGGGATGAGCAGTTCTTC. Amino acids: CASSLLSRPGDEQFF.

The chain has TRBV28 and TRBJ2-7; the match to TRBD1 covers 10 bases. The germline V gene has CDR1 MDHEN and CDR2 SYDVKM. This CDR3 has 15 amino acids. With 5 bases clipped from V and 2 bases from J, the junction kept 6 bases outside the gene matches. CDR3 sequence: CASSPTGTGAYEQYV. The CDR3 DNA is TGTGCCAGCAGTCCCACCGGGACAGGGGCCTACGAGCAGTACGTC.

In nucleotides, the CDR3 is TGCGCCAGCAGCTCACAATGGGCCCGGGACCGATATTCAACTAATGAAAAACTGTTTTTT. Its translation: CASSSQWARDRYSTNEKLFF. The V and J genes are TRBV4-1 and TRBJ1-4, with D possibly being TRBD1 (5 bases). Trimming cost V 5 bases and J 0 bases, with 25 bases left between them. Germline CDR1 and CDR2: MGHRA and YSYEKL. This CDR3 contains 20 residues.

This clone was seen only once. The chain links TRBV19 to TRBJ1-5; TRBD1 matches 8 bases. Trimming cost V 5 bases and J 7 bases; bases outside gene matches: 7. Germline CDR1 is LNHDA and CDR2 is SQIVND (reference sequence). This CDR3 has 14 amino acids. The CDR3 spells CASSVQGDEQPQHF. The CDR3, as DNA: TGTGCCAGTAGTGTACAGGGGGACGAACAGCCCCAGCATTTT.

This clone was seen just once. The CDR3 DNA is TGTGCCAGCAGCTTAGGTGGGGGATCTAAGACTGAAGCTTTCTTT. Translated, it gives CASSLGGGSKTEAFF. The rearrangement joins TRBV11-3 to TRBJ1-1; D is perhaps TRBD1 (5 bases). The CDR3 has 15 residues. Trimming shortened V by 1 base and J by 5 bases, and 14 bases separated the two germline ends. Germline V CDR1 and CDR2: SGHNT, YENEEA.

This clone was counted a few times. This chain connects TRBV5-1 to TRBJ1-1; D is undetermined. The CDR3 consists of 13 residues. The V end lost 0 bases, the J end lost 1 base, and 4 bases lay between the germline ends. The germline gives CDR1 SGHRS, CDR2 YFSETQ. The DNA of the CDR3 is TGCGCCAGCAGCTTGGCCCCGAACACTGAAGCTTTCTTT. It translates to CASSLAPNTEAFF.

The rearrangement links TRBV9 to TRBJ1-5; D gene ambiguous. The CDR3 consists of 14 residues. V lost 2 bases and J lost 3, with 9 bases in between. The V gene's germline CDR1 is SGDLS and CDR2 YYNGEE. The CDR3 region has the DNA TGTGCCAGCAGCGTTGGCACTTCCAATCAGCCCCAGCATTTT. The encoded protein is CASSVGTSNQPQHF.

In its sample, this clone was seen a few times. J is TRBJ2-3 and V is TRBV21-1; TRBD2, the table's D call, was not compared with the DNA. TRBV21-1 has pseudogene status. The CDR3 has 17 residues. The DNA for the CDR3 is TGTGCCAGCAGCAGCCAGGGACTAGCGAGAAGCACAGATACGCAGTATTTT. Protein sequence: CASSSQGLARSTDTQYF.

This chain links TRBV6-1 with TRBJ1-2; TRBD1 matches at 8 bases. In germline, CDR1 is MNHNS, CDR2 SASEGT. With 6 bases clipped from V and 2 bases from J, the junction kept 8 bases outside the gene matches. This CDR3 has 15 amino acids. The CDR3 DNA follows: TGTGCCAGCAGGAGGGGCCGGGACAGGAACTATGGCTACACCTTC. It encodes CASRRGRDRNYGYTF.